The 29 T cell receptor beta chains in this list originate from one sample, sequenced in a study of low-dose radiotherapy and immunotherapy resistance in tumors. TRAV- and TRBV-specific primers, spanning alpha and beta chains, primed first-strand cDNA. The authors amplified TCRs for 20 PCR cycles with a constant-region primer and a V-primer adapter. TCRdb independently ran MiXCR on the reads; one entry per CDR3 protein. The profile shows 11,000 to 15,000 distinct CDR3 sequences, roughly 48% of them singletons. The source is a human donor with advanced metastatic prostate, ovarian, gallbladder or colorectal cancer (not recorded which). This table probably holds off-target reads from a library built for another chain.

V and J are TRBV2 and TRBJ2-1, with D possibly being TRBD1 or TRBD2 (6 bases each). CDR1 and CDR2 from the germline V gene are SNHLY and FYNNEI. The CDR3 contains 15 residues. Deletions cut 1 base from V and 7 bases from J, with 14 bases between. CDR3 region: CASSEVPGARNEQFF. The CDR3 DNA reads as TGTGCCAGCAGTGAAGTGCCGGGGGCTAGGAATGAGCAGTTCTTC.

This clonotype was found a few times. V gene TRBV5-1 combines with J gene TRBJ2-1; D remains ambiguous. The CDR3 loop spans 13 amino acids. Deletions cut 3 bases from V and 9 bases from J, with 13 bases between. Germline values: CDR1 SGHRS, CDR2 YFSETQ. The CDR3 here is CASSSGPVGEQFF. DNA of the CDR3: TGCGCCAGCAGCTCCGGTCCCGTCGGTGAGCAGTTCTTC. The entire variable domain, with the rest obtained from reference TRBV5-1 and TRBJ2-1, is as follows: KAGVTQTPRYLIKTRGQQVTLSCSPISGHRSVSWYQQTPGQGLQFLFEYFSETQRNKGNFPGRFSGRQFSNSRSEMNVSTLELGDSALYLCASSSGPVGEQFFGPGTRLTVL.

The J gene is TRBJ2-5, the V gene TRBV7-2, with 10 bases fitting TRBD2. Germline CDR1 is SGHTA and CDR2 is FQGNSA. V was pared by 1 base and J by 7 bases, with 12 bases of the junction left unmatched. The CDR3 runs to 17 residues. CDR3 region: CASSLVETSGALGTQYF. The CDR3 bases are TGTGCCAGCAGCTTAGTTGAAACTAGCGGGGCTCTGGGGACCCAGTACTTC.

The chain links TRBV7-6 to TRBJ2-2, with 13 bases lining up with TRBD2. J gave up 5 bases and V 5 bases, and 5 bases lay outside the gene matches. This CDR3 spans 16 amino acids. In germline, CDR1 is SGHVS, CDR2 FNYEAQ. CDR3 amino acids: CASSGWTSGGTGELFF. The CDR3 DNA is TGTGCCAGCAGCGGATGGACTAGCGGGGGAACCGGGGAGCTGTTTTTT.

This clonotype was picked up a small number of times. The chain is built from TRBV19 and TRBJ1-5, with unresolved D. The CDR3 sequence is 13 residues long. Per the germline V gene, CDR1 is LNHDA and CDR2 is SQIVND (reference sequence). V lost 6 bases to trimming and J lost 0 bases, with 6 bases between them. In nucleotides, the CDR3 is TGTGCCAGTAGGGTATATAGCAATCAGCCCCAGCATTTT. It yields the protein CASRVYSNQPQHF.

This sequence joins TRBV12-3 or TRBV12-4 and TRBJ2-7, with TRBD1 matching 10 bases. V dropped 8 bases and J dropped 2; count of bases not matched to a gene: 9. The CDR3 contains 15 residues. CDR3 in DNA: TGTGCCAGCTGCTGGTCGGGACAGGGGACCTACGAGCAGTACTTC. The encoded protein is CASCWSGQGTYEQYF.

A remark on this clonotype: The CDR3 does not close with the conserved phenylalanine or tryptophan, likely indicating a read error. The V and J genes are TRBV29-1 and TRBJ2-7, with TRBD1 matching over 10 bases. The germline V gene encodes CDR1 SQVTM and CDR2 ANQGSEA. There are 17 residues in the CDR3. Germline trimming cut 3 bases from V and 0 bases from J; bases unmatched to any gene: 11. In nucleotides, the CDR3 is TGCAGCGTTGACGGTGTTACCGGGACAGGGGACTCCTACGAGCAGTACCTC. This gives the protein CSVDGVTGTGDSYEQYL.

This clonotype was counted only a few times. The CDR3 region has the DNA TGCAGTGCTAGAATTAGCGGGAGGACATACAATGAGCAGTTCTTC. Protein product: CSARISGRTYNEQFF. The chain has TRBV20-1 and TRBJ2-1, with 10 nucleotides matching TRBD2. This CDR3 is built from 15 residues. Germline V gene sequence: CDR1 DFQATT, CDR2 SNEGSKA (reference sequence). V was clipped by 2 bases and J by 4 bases; unmatched bases: 5.

In its sample, this clonotype was seen a few times. The chain couples TRBV28 to TRBJ2-1, with 10 positions matching TRBD1. This CDR3 is built from 16 residues. The V and J ends lost 4 bases and 7 bases, in that order; junction bases with no gene match: 10. Germline CDR1 and CDR2: MDHEN and SYDVKM. In nucleotides, the CDR3 is TGTGCCAGCAGTTCCCCCGGGACAGGGGTTAGGAATGAGCAGTTCTTC. This translates into CASSSPGTGVRNEQFF.

This clonotype was observed a few times. The gene calls are TRBV2 and TRBJ1-6; tentatively, D is TRBD1 (5 bases). The V gene lost 6 bases and the J gene lost 9 bases, with 18 bases spanning the gap. Germline CDR1 is SNHLY and CDR2 is FYNNEI. The CDR3 extends over 15 amino acids. The CDR3 loop reads CASRQTGPVRSPLHF. The CDR3 DNA sequence: TGTGCCAGCAGGCAGACGGGGCCAGTCCGTTCACCCCTCCACTTT.

The J gene is TRBJ1-5, the V gene TRBV29-1; D is possibly TRBD1 (6 bases). Deletions cut 0 bases from V and 6 bases from J, with 9 bases between. The germline CDR1 and CDR2 sequences are SQVTM and ANQGSEA. The CDR3 totals 13 residues. CDR3 DNA sequence: TGCAGCGTTGAAGAGGGGGCGGGTCAGCCCCAGCATTTT. It codes for CSVEEGAGQPQHF.

This clonotype was recorded a few times. The chain carries TRBV12-3 or TRBV12-4 and TRBJ1-1, with TRBD1 identical over 8 bases. The CDR3 spans 11 residues. V lost 8 bases, J lost 10 bases, and 6 bases stayed unmatched. CDR3 coding DNA: TGTGCCAGCTCGTCAGGGGGCTTAGCTTTCTTT. It codes for CASSSGGLAFF.

The chain has TRBV11-3 and TRBJ2-5, with D possibly TRBD2 on 6 matching bases. V was trimmed by 5 bases and J by 2 bases, leaving 12 bases between them. The CDR3 has 14 residues. CDR1 is SGHNT, CDR2 YENEEA, per germline. The CDR3 here is CASSDGAGQETQYF. The CDR3 bases are TGTGCCAGCAGCGACGGGGCGGGACAAGAGACCCAGTACTTC.

This clonotype was recorded once. The chain links TRBV6-2 or TRBV6-3 to TRBJ2-1; D gene uncertain. The CDR3 consists of 14 residues. The ends were cut back, 8 bases at V and 6 bases at J, with 17 bases in the middle. The V gene's germline CDR1 is MNHEY and CDR2 SVGEGT. The CDR3 DNA is TGTGCCAGCCGCTTGTCGGGCTACTTCAATGAGCAGTTCTTC. This sequence encodes CASRLSGYFNEQFF.

This clonotype appeared a few times. The chain carries TRBV11-3 and TRBJ1-1; D gene ambiguous. The CDR3 is made up of 14 amino acids. The germline V gene encodes CDR1 SGHNT and CDR2 YENEEA. Trimming shortened V by 0 bases and J by 0 bases, and 5 bases separated the two germline ends. Here the CDR3 reads CASSLDPMNTEAFF. CDR3 nucleotide sequence: TGTGCCAGCAGCTTAGATCCCATGAACACTGAAGCTTTCTTT.

This sequence joins TRBV13 and TRBJ2-2; the D gene is possibly TRBD2 (7 bases). The CDR3 is made up of 13 amino acids. V shed 6 bases and J shed 4 bases, with 9 bases lying between them. CDR1 PRHDT and CDR2 FYEKMQ come from the germline V gene (reference sequence). CDR3 loop: CASSRGATGELFF. In DNA form, the CDR3 reads TGTGCCAGCAGTCGGGGGGCCACCGGGGAGCTGTTTTTT. The whole variable domain, filled in from reference TRBV13 and TRBJ2-2, reads AAGVIQSPRHLIKEKRETATLKCYPIPRHDTVYWYQQGPGQDPQFLISFYEKMQSDKGSIPDRFSAQQFSDYHSELNMSSLELGDSALYFCASSRGATGELFFGEGSRLTVL.

The gene calls are TRBV29-1 and TRBJ2-5; D may correspond to TRBD1 or TRBD2 (6 bases each). The ends were cut back, 1 base at V and 5 bases at J, with 8 bases in the middle. There are 12 residues in the CDR3. The germline V gene has CDR1 SQVTM and CDR2 ANQGSEA. For the CDR3, the DNA is TGCAGCGTTGAAGGGAGGGGGGAGACCCAGTACTTC. Encoded protein: CSVEGRGETQYF.

The chain has TRBV12-5 and TRBJ1-4; TRBD1 matches 9 bases. V shed 0 bases and J 8 bases; nucleotides not matched to a gene: 7. The V gene's germline CDR1 is LGHNT and CDR2 FRNRAP. The CDR3 runs 16 residues. CDR3 region: CASGLVAGQGGEKLFF. The CDR3 DNA sequence: TGTGCTAGTGGTTTGGTTGCGGGACAGGGTGGCGAAAAACTGTTTTTT. Combining the CDR3 with reference TRBV12-5 and TRBJ1-4 gives the whole variable domain DARVTQTPRHKVTEMGQEVTMRCQPILGHNTVFWYRQTMMQGLELLAYFRNRAPLDDSGMPKDRFSAEMPDATLATLKIQPSEPRDSAVYFCASGLVAGQGGEKLFFGSGTQLSVL.

The chain couples TRBV12-3 or TRBV12-4 to TRBJ1-2, with D tentatively TRBD1 (5 bases). This CDR3 spans 13 amino acids. V was cut by 6 bases and J by 8 bases, with 16 bases left in between. This CDR3 is CASSDSPIEGYTF. CDR3 DNA: TGTGCCAGCAGCGACAGTCCTATCGAAGGCTACACCTTC.

The chain is built from TRBV13 and TRBJ2-5, with D unresolved. The CDR3 sequence is 10 residues long. Germline V gives CDR1 PRHDT, CDR2 FYEKMQ (reference sequence). V was pared by 6 bases and J by 5 bases, with 4 bases between. The CDR3 coding sequence is TGTGCCAGCAGTAGGGAGACCCAGTACTTC. Protein sequence: CASSRETQYF.

In its sample, this clonotype was seen a few times. V is TRBV7-6 and J is TRBJ2-7; D unclear. The CDR3 sequence is 12 residues long. V was cut by 4 bases and J by 3 bases, with 7 bases left in between. Germline V gene sequence: CDR1 SGHVS, CDR2 FNYEAQ. The CDR3 loop is CASSSDDYEQYF. CDR3 bases: TGTGCCAGCAGCTCCGACGACTACGAGCAGTACTTC.

The chain has TRBV12-3 or TRBV12-4 and TRBJ2-1; 7 bases agree with TRBD2. Trimming removed 3 bases from V and 4 bases from J; junction bases left unmatched: 6. The length of the CDR3 is 15 residues. Written as DNA, the CDR3 is TGTGCCAGCAGTTTTGGAGCGGGGATTTACAATGAGCAGTTCTTC. Amino acids: CASSFGAGIYNEQFF.

The chain has TRBV20-1 and TRBJ2-1; 12 bases line up with TRBD1. CDR1 DFQATT and CDR2 SNEGSKA come from the germline V gene (reference sequence). The V gene end was trimmed by 5 bases and the J gene end by 9 bases; junction bases not matched to a gene: 17. CDR3 length: 17 residues. The CDR3 DNA reads as TGCAGTGCTTGGGACAGGGGGCAGTTTCTAGCCGTCGGTGAGCAGTTCTTC. It yields the protein CSAWDRGQFLAVGEQFF.

V gene TRBV6-2 or TRBV6-3 combines with J gene TRBJ2-1, with D hard to call. This CDR3 is built from 14 residues. Between the trimmed V and J ends, which lost 6 bases and 1 base, there was a span of 10 bases. CDR1 and CDR2 from the germline V gene are MNHEY and SVGEGT. The CDR3 loop is CASRNSPSYNEQFF. CDR3 DNA: TGTGCCAGCAGGAATTCGCCTTCCTACAATGAGCAGTTCTTC.

This clonotype occurred a few times. The genes are TRBV2 and TRBJ1-1, with D maybe TRBD1 (5 bases). Trimming pared 0 bases from V and 3 bases from J, leaving 11 bases between. The germline CDR1 and CDR2 sequences are SNHLY and FYNNEI. The CDR3 sequence is 15 residues long. CDR3 sequence reads: CASSEAQGGDTEAFF. CDR3 DNA sequence: TGTGCCAGCAGTGAAGCGCAGGGTGGGGACACTGAAGCTTTCTTT. The whole variable domain, filled in from reference TRBV2 and TRBJ1-1, reads EPEVTQTPSHQVTQMGQEVILRCVPISNHLYFYWYRQILGQKVEFLVSFYNNEISEKSEIFDDQFSVERPDGSNFTLKIRSTKLEDSAMYFCASSEAQGGDTEAFFGQGTRLTVV.

This chain uses TRBV6-1 with TRBJ2-5; no clear D. V lost 4 bases and J 3 bases, leaving 6 bases between the germline ends. This CDR3 contains 12 residues. Germline V lookup: CDR1 MNHNS, CDR2 SASEGT. The CDR3 DNA is TGTGCCAGCAGTGCCATTGAAGAGACCCAGTACTTC. Protein product: CASSAIEETQYF.

This chain uses TRBV20-1 with TRBJ1-4; D is ambiguous. This CDR3 spans 16 amino acids. Per germline, CDR1 DFQATT and CDR2 SNEGSKA (reference sequence). The germline V and J ends were trimmed by 1 base and 0 bases, with 12 bases remaining between them. Here the CDR3 DNA reads TGCAGTGCTAGAGTTAGAAACCATGCAACTAATGAAAAACTGTTTTTT. The encoded protein is CSARVRNHATNEKLFF.

This clonotype was counted between two and nine times. V and J are TRBV21-1 and TRBJ2-3; the D segment call TRBD2 is taken from the table without a DNA check. TRBV21-1 is a recognized pseudogene. This CDR3 has 16 amino acids. As DNA, the CDR3 is TGTGCCAGCAGCAAAATGAGGCGGGAGGGCCCAGATACGCAGTATTTT. Protein: CASSKMRREGPDTQYF.

The genes are TRBV10-3 and TRBJ2-4; 8 bases line up with TRBD2. The V segment lost 2 bases and the J segment 3 bases; nucleotides outside the gene matches: 0. Germline CDR1 reads ENHRY; CDR2 reads SYGVKD. This CDR3 has 14 residues. The DNA for the CDR3 is TGTGCCATCAGTGAGGGGACTAGCAAAAACATTCAGTACTTC. Residues: CAISEGTSKNIQYF.